These 12 T cell receptor beta chains originate from one sample sequenced in a study of T cell responses to AZD1222 COVID-19 vaccine. Sequencing used immunoSEQ multiplex PCR; TCRdb keeps in-frame clones, though not all of them. Among about 93,000 clones listed, about 87% were seen once. Sequences were derived from peripheral blood, sampled on day 0 of AZD1222 vaccination. These receptors were collected from an adult in good health.

The gene calls are TRBV5-8 and TRBJ1-5, with a possible D match to TRBD1 (6 bases). The V gene's germline CDR1 is SGHTS and CDR2 YDEGEE. The CDR3 length is 15 residues. Trimming shortened V by 4 bases and J by 0 bases, and 11 bases separated the two germline ends. CDR3 nucleotides: TGTGCCAGCAGCCGAGGACAGTATAGCAATCAGCCCCAGCATTTT. This translates into CASSRGQYSNQPQHF.

The chain is built from TRBV19 and TRBJ2-3; no clear D. This CDR3 has 14 amino acids. The V gene lost 3 bases and the J gene lost 0 bases, with 7 bases spanning the gap. In germline, CDR1 is LNHDA, CDR2 SQIVND (reference sequence). CDR3: CASSIMRSTDTQYF. The DNA of the CDR3 is TGTGCCAGTAGTATTATGAGGAGCACAGATACGCAGTATTTT.

The J gene is TRBJ2-7, the V gene TRBV14; 7 nucleotides match TRBD1. This CDR3 comprises 14 residues. The ends lost 6 bases at V and 4 bases at J; junction bases unmatched: 9. Germline V gene sequence: CDR1 SGHDN, CDR2 FVKESK. CDR3 region: CASRPQGVFYEQYF. DNA for the CDR3: TGTGCCAGCAGACCCCAGGGGGTATTTTACGAGCAGTACTTC.

The chain couples TRBV5-4 to TRBJ2-7; D is perhaps TRBD1 (6 bases). This CDR3 has 15 amino acids. The germline V and J ends were trimmed by 0 bases and 2 bases, with 12 bases remaining between them. Per germline, CDR1 SGHNT and CDR2 YYREEE (reference sequence). The CDR3 sequence: CASSLGASGAYEQYF. The CDR3 DNA reads TGTGCCAGCAGCTTGGGGGCTTCAGGGGCCTACGAGCAGTACTTC.

This clone qualifies as medium-sized. The rearrangement uses TRBV6-4 and TRBJ2-1; tentative D call: TRBD2 (6 bases). CDR1 and CDR2 (germline): MRHNA, SNTAGT. The CDR3 runs 15 residues. Trimming took off 1 base at V and 5 bases at J, with 12 bases between the two ends. The CDR3 DNA sequence: TGTGCCAGCAGTGACTTTGCGGAGGGAAACAATGAGCAGTTCTTC. The encoded protein is CASSDFAEGNNEQFF.

The rearrangement links TRBV29-1 to TRBJ2-1, with 11 bases identical to TRBD2. CDR1 and CDR2 (germline): SQVTM, ANQGSEA. The trim removed 4 bases at V and 10 bases at J, leaving 12 bases unmatched. The CDR3 covers 15 residues. CDR3 residues: CSVVSGTSGVGEQFF. CDR3 coding DNA: TGCAGCGTTGTAAGTGGGACTAGCGGCGTAGGGGAGCAGTTCTTC.

This chain joins TRBV24-1 and TRBJ2-3; 12 bases map to TRBD2. The CDR3 is 20 amino acids. The V gene end was trimmed by 3 bases and the J gene end by 2 bases; junction bases not matched to a gene: 14. From germline, CDR1 is KGHDR and CDR2 SFDVKD. CDR3 nucleotides: TGTGCCACCAGTGATGTTTCGGAGACTAGCGGGAGTGGCCACACAGATACGCAGTATTTT. This codes for CATSDVSETSGSGHTDTQYF.

V gene TRBV2 combines with J gene TRBJ2-5, with D tentatively TRBD2 (5 bases). The CDR3 sequence is 15 residues long. V was shortened by 1 base and J by 4 bases, with 13 bases between the two germline ends. CDR1 and CDR2 from the germline V gene are SNHLY and FYNNEI. The CDR3 protein is CASSEGPLVAETQYF. Written as DNA, the CDR3 is TGTGCCAGCAGTGAAGGGCCACTAGTGGCAGAGACCCAGTACTTC.

The chain uses TRBV3-1 (or the pseudogene TRBV3-2) and TRBJ1-1; D not certain. V was cut by 3 bases and J by 1 base, with 15 bases left in between. This CDR3 contains 16 residues. The germline CDR1 and CDR2 sequences are LGHDT and YNNKEL (reference sequence). The CDR3 spells CASSQRTGMANTEAFF. DNA of the CDR3: TGTGCCAGCAGCCAGAGGACCGGGATGGCGAACACTGAAGCTTTCTTT.

The chain couples TRBV12-3 or TRBV12-4 to TRBJ1-3; D might be TRBD1 (5 bases). The CDR3 covers 13 residues. Trimming cost V 5 bases and J 3 bases, with 8 bases left between them. The CDR3, as DNA: TGTGCCAGCAGTAAGACAGTTGGAAACACCATATATTTT. Translating it yields CASSKTVGNTIYF.

Note on this clone: At one of its ends the junction is not consistent with the germline gene, which may arise from a read error. V usage is TRBV7-7 and J usage is TRBJ2-7; 8 positions agree with TRBD1. Germline V gives CDR1 SSHAT, CDR2 FNYEAQ (reference sequence). CDR3 length: 13 residues. CDR3 nucleotides: TGTGCTAGCAGCCCCGACAGGGGCGACGAGCAGTACTTC. Its translation: CASSPDRGDEQYF.

On this clone itself: Other nucleotide sequences in the sample specify the same CDR3. V and J are TRBV7-9 and TRBJ1-6; perhaps TRBD1 as D (5 bases). CDR1 is SEHNR and CDR2 is FQNEAQ in the germline V gene (reference sequence). The V gene lost 4 bases and the J gene lost 10 bases, with 14 bases spanning the gap. The CDR3 length is 14 residues. CDR3: CASSSGTAHSPLHF. The CDR3 DNA reads as TGTGCCAGCAGCTCCGGGACCGCGCACTCACCCCTCCACTTT.